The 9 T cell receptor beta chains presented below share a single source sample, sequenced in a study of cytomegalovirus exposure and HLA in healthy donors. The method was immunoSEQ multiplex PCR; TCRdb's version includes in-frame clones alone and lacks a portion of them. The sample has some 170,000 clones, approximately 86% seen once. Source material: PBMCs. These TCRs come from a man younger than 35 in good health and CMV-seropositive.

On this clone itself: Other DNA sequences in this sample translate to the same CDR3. The CDR3 loop is CASSVGLADYNEQFF. In DNA, the CDR3 is TGTGCCAGCAGCGTAGGTCTAGCGGATTACAATGAGCAGTTCTTC. The chain couples TRBV9 to TRBJ2-1; 7 nucleotides match TRBD2. V was pared by 0 bases and J by 4 bases, with 4 bases of the junction left unmatched. From germline, CDR1 is SGDLS and CDR2 YYNGEE. CDR3 length: 15 residues.

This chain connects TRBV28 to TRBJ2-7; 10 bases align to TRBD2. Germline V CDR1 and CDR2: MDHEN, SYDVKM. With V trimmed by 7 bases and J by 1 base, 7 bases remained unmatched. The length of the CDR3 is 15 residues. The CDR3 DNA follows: TGTGCCAGCAACATTAGGACTAGCGGTTCCTACGAGCAGTACTTC. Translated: CASNIRTSGSYEQYF.

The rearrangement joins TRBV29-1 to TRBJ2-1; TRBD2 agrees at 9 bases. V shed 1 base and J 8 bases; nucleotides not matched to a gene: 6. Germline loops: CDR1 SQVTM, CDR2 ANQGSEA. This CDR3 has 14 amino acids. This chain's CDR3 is CSVEAVTSGYEQFF. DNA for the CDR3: TGCAGCGTTGAAGCTGTCACTAGCGGGTATGAGCAGTTCTTC.

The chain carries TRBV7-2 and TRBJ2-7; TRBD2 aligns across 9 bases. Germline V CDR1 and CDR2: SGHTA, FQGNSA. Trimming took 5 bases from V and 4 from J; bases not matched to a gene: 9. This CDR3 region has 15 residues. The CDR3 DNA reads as TGTGCCAGCAGCACCCCGCGGGGGGGTTTATACGAGCAGTACTTC. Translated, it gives CASSTPRGGLYEQYF.

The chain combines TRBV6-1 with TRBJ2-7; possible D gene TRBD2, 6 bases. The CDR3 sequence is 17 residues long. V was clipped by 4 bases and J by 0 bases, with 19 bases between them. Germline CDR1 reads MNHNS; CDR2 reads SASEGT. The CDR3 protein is CASSGPRRADDSYEQYF. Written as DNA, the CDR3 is TGTGCCAGCAGTGGGCCCCGGAGGGCCGATGACTCCTACGAGCAGTACTTC.

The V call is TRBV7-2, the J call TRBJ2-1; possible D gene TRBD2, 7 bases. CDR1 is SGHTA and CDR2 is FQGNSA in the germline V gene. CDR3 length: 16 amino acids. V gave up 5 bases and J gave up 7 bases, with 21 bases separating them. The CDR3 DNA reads TGTGCCAGCAGCAGTGGTTCGGGGGGCATTAGGAATGAGCAGTTCTTC. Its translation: CASSSGSGGIRNEQFF.

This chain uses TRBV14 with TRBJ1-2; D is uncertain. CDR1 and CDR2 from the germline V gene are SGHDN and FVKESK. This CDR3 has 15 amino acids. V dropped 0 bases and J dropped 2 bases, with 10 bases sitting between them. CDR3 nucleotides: TGTGCCAGCAGCCAAGATGGCAGACTCAACTATGGCTACACCTTC. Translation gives CASSQDGRLNYGYTF.

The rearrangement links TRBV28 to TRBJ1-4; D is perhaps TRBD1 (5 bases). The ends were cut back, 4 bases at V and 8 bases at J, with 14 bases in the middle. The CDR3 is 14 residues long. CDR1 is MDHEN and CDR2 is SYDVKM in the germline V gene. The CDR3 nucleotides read TGTGCCAGCAGTTCCCAGGGTCGGCAGGAAAAACTGTTTTTT. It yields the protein CASSSQGRQEKLFF. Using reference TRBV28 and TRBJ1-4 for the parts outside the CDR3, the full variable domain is DVKVTQSSRYLVKRTGEKVFLECVQDMDHENMFWYRQDPGLGLRLIYFSYDVKMKEKGDIPEGYSVSREKKERFSLILESASTNQTSMYLCASSSQGRQEKLFFGSGTQLSVL.

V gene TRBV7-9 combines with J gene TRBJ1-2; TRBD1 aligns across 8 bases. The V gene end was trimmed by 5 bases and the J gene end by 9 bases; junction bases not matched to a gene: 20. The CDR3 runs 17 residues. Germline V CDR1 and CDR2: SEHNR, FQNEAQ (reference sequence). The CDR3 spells CASSPTDRGGYLQSYTF. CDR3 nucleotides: TGTGCCAGCAGCCCTACCGACAGGGGAGGTTATTTACAGAGCTACACCTTC.